The 19 T cell receptor beta chains below were found in one sample sequenced in a study of cytomegalovirus exposure and HLA in healthy donors. Here immunoSEQ multiplex PCR was the method, and the copy in TCRdb shows in-frame clones only, minus some. The table lists under 200,000 clones, about nine tenths of them singletons. Specimen: PBMCs. The receptor set was obtained from a man aged 18 to 35 in good health and CMV-seropositive.

The chain employs TRBV14 and TRBJ2-3, with TRBD1 matching over 8 bases. V lost 5 bases and J lost 0; bases outside the gene matches: 10. The CDR3 totals 17 residues. CDR1 SGHDN and CDR2 FVKESK come from the germline V gene. CDR3 in amino acids: CASSEWTGLSSTDTQYF. Here the CDR3 DNA reads TGTGCCAGCAGCGAATGGACAGGGCTTTCTAGCACAGATACGCAGTATTTT.

The chain links TRBV6-1 to TRBJ1-2; 8 nucleotides align to TRBD1. Unmatched junction bases numbered 8, after V lost 6 bases and J lost 5 bases. This CDR3 has 14 amino acids. The germline gives CDR1 MNHNS, CDR2 SASEGT. This CDR3 reads CASSARDRSYGYTF. For the CDR3, the DNA is TGTGCCAGCAGCGCCAGGGACAGGTCGTATGGCTACACCTTC.

The rearrangement links TRBV27 to TRBJ2-7, with D possibly being TRBD2 (7 bases). V was pared by 6 bases and J by 0 bases, with 12 bases between. CDR1 and CDR2 from the germline V gene are MNHEY and SMNVEV (reference sequence). The CDR3 has 14 residues. The CDR3 reads CASRRGGSSYEQYF. CDR3 coding DNA: TGTGCCAGCAGGAGGGGGGGGAGCTCCTACGAGCAGTACTTC.

This clone is a singleton in its sample. This rearrangement joins TRBV5-1 to TRBJ2-3; 7 bases map to TRBD2. V shed 3 bases, J shed 5 bases, and the junction held 0 bases outside the gene matches. Germline values: CDR1 SGHRS, CDR2 YFSETQ. This CDR3 is built from 12 residues. The DNA of the CDR3 is TGCGCCAGCAGCTGGGAGGGAGATACGCAGTATTTT. Protein product: CASSWEGDTQYF.

CDR3 region: CASSLAGTNEKLFF. CDR3 bases: TGTGCCAGCAGCTTAGCCGGTACGAATGAAAAACTGTTTTTT. The chain employs TRBV7-9 and TRBJ1-4; no reliable D call. V was clipped by 0 bases and J by 5 bases, with 7 bases between them. The germline V gene encodes CDR1 SEHNR and CDR2 FQNEAQ (reference sequence). The CDR3 is 14 amino acids.

This chain uses TRBV27 with TRBJ2-1; 7 bases match TRBD2. The germline gives CDR1 MNHEY, CDR2 SMNVEV (reference sequence). The CDR3 is 16 residues long. V lost 4 bases to trimming and J lost 8 bases; unmatched junction nucleotides: 14. The CDR3 DNA reads TGTGCCAGCAGTTCCACCTCGGGACTAATGTTCCATGAGCAGTTCTTC. Residues: CASSSTSGLMFHEQFF.

There are a few counts of this clone. The rearrangement links TRBV2 to TRBJ2-7, with no clear D. CDR1 SNHLY and CDR2 FYNNEI come from the germline V gene. Trimming cost V 6 bases and J 1 base, with 19 bases left between them. The CDR3 loop spans 16 amino acids. Written as DNA, the CDR3 is TGTGCCAGCAGCGACGCTGACAAGTCCCTTTCCTACGAGCAGTACTTC. Its protein product is CASSDADKSLSYEQYF.

The chain couples TRBV2 to TRBJ2-1; D may be TRBD1 (5 bases). Trimming pared 6 bases from V and 1 base from J, leaving 10 bases between. This CDR3 has 14 residues. Per germline, CDR1 SNHLY and CDR2 FYNNEI. The CDR3 reads CASSREKSYNEQFF. For the CDR3, the DNA is TGTGCCAGCAGCAGGGAAAAATCCTACAATGAGCAGTTCTTC.

V usage is TRBV27 and J usage is TRBJ1-5; D unclear. This CDR3 has 12 residues. Looked up from germline, CDR1 is MNHEY and CDR2 is SMNVEV (reference sequence). The V gene lost 7 bases and the J gene lost 2 bases, with 6 bases spanning the gap. The CDR3 sequence: CASKEGNQPQHF. The CDR3 bases are TGTGCCAGCAAGGAGGGCAATCAGCCCCAGCATTTT.

The chain combines TRBV19 with TRBJ1-5; 7 nucleotides align to TRBD1. Trimming at V came to 1 base and at J to 11 bases, leaving 11 bases not matched to a gene. The CDR3 covers 15 residues. The germline gives CDR1 LNHDA, CDR2 SQIVND (reference sequence). CDR3 coding DNA: TGTGCCAGTAGTATAGGTGGCAGGGGGATGGTGGCCCAGCATTTT. It translates to CASSIGGRGMVAQHF. Using reference TRBV19 and TRBJ1-5 for the parts outside the CDR3, the full variable domain is DGGITQSPKYLFRKEGQNVTLSCEQNLNHDAMYWYRQDPGQGLRLIYYSQIVNDFQKGDIAEGYSVSREKKESFPLTVTSAQKNPTAFYLCASSIGGRGMVAQHFGDGTRLSIL.

The chain combines TRBV6-1 with TRBJ1-1, with 7 bases fitting TRBD1. V lost 10 bases to trimming and J lost 5 bases; unmatched junction nucleotides: 13. Germline V lookup: CDR1 MNHNS, CDR2 SASEGT. The CDR3 runs to 14 residues. CDR3 in DNA: TGTGCCACCGACGGGACAGTTTATGGGACTGAAGCTTTCTTT. Encoded protein: CATDGTVYGTEAFF.

This clone has a handful of counts. The V gene is TRBV2, the J gene TRBJ1-5; 9 bases align to TRBD1. The ends lost 4 bases at V and 7 bases at J; junction bases unmatched: 8. Germline-derived CDR1 and CDR2 are SNHLY and FYNNEI. The CDR3 consists of 15 residues. CDR3 amino acids: CASSVRTGADQPQHF. CDR3 coding DNA: TGTGCCAGCAGTGTTAGGACAGGGGCAGACCAGCCCCAGCATTTT.

J is TRBJ2-3 and V is TRBV4-1; D may be TRBD1 (6 bases). Per germline, CDR1 MGHRA and CDR2 YSYEKL. The V and J ends lost 0 bases and 2 bases respectively, with 18 bases between them. The CDR3 totals 18 residues. Here the CDR3 DNA reads TGCGCCAGCAGCCAAGACCGGGACACCGGTACTCACACAGATACGCAGTATTTT. Amino acid sequence: CASSQDRDTGTHTDTQYF.

The rearrangement uses TRBV2 and TRBJ2-7; perhaps TRBD1 as D (6 bases). V lost 3 bases to trimming and J lost 7 bases, with 13 bases between them. CDR3 size: 13 residues. Germline-derived CDR1 and CDR2 are SNHLY and FYNNEI. This CDR3 is CASSDRQAREQYF. CDR3 in DNA: TGTGCCAGCAGTGACCGACAGGCTCGGGAGCAGTACTTC.

The chain combines TRBV25-1 with TRBJ2-1; 7 bases agree with TRBD2. Germline CDR1 and CDR2: MGHDK and SYGVNS. After removal of 2 bases from V and 6 bases from J, the junction contained 10 bases not matched to a gene. CDR3 length equals 16 residues. In DNA, the CDR3 is TGTGCCAGCAGTGAAGGAAGCGGGATCAGGAGCAATGAGCAGTTCTTC. Translated: CASSEGSGIRSNEQFF.

This chain joins TRBV29-1 and TRBJ2-5; TRBD1 matches 7 bases. J lost 1 base, V lost 6 bases, and 8 bases had no gene match. Germline V CDR1 and CDR2: SQVTM, ANQGSEA. CDR3 length: 14 amino acids. Here the CDR3 reads CSVAYGTAQETQYF. The CDR3 DNA reads TGCAGCGTAGCATACGGGACAGCCCAAGAGACCCAGTACTTC.

The chain is built from TRBV27 and TRBJ2-1; 8 bases line up with TRBD2. With V trimmed by 4 bases and J by 6 bases, 8 bases remained unmatched. The CDR3 has 15 amino acids. Germline V lookup: CDR1 MNHEY, CDR2 SMNVEV (reference sequence). The CDR3 loop is CASSSSGLAPNEQFF. The DNA of the CDR3 is TGTGCCAGCAGTTCAAGCGGACTAGCTCCCAATGAGCAGTTCTTC.

Many counts were recorded for this clone. The rearrangement uses TRBV10-2 and TRBJ1-3; 9 bases match TRBD1. Germline-derived CDR1 and CDR2 are WSHSY and SAAADI. CDR3 size: 16 residues. V dropped 3 bases and J dropped 2; count of bases not matched to a gene: 5. The CDR3 DNA follows: TGCGCCAGCAGTGATAGGACAGGGGCTACTGGAAACACCATATATTTT. Translated: CASSDRTGATGNTIYF.

V usage is TRBV14 and J usage is TRBJ2-1; D gene ambiguous. Trimming left V 3 bases short and J 3 bases short, with 15 bases between. The CDR3 has 16 residues. The germline gives CDR1 SGHDN, CDR2 FVKESK. The CDR3 protein is CASSQNSLALYNEQFF. The DNA of the CDR3 is TGTGCCAGCAGCCAGAATAGTTTAGCCCTCTACAATGAGCAGTTCTTC.